This TCR beta chain was found in a study of spatial heterogeneity in lung cancer (dated by TCRdb to the late 2010s). Context from the whole study: Beta-chain transcripts were consistently detected in greater numbers than alpha-chain transcripts, which likely reflected higher beta-chain transcript abundance. In the raw uncorrected reads, each unique combination of TCR and UMI appeared more than ten times on average. In non-small cell lung cancer, the study made a quantitative comparison of TCR alpha and beta repertoires among multiple tumor regions, matched nontumor lung and blood. Nonsynonymous mutation counts, determined by whole-exome sequencing of tumor tissue, were related to features of the TCR repertoire. Both alpha and beta chains were TCR-sequenced in samples taken at surgery, namely 220 tumor regions, approximately 63 matched nontumor lung samples and 45 to 60 PBMC samples. Study-level results and caveats: Ubiquitous expanded tumor TCRs showed up in blood more often at tumor resection than at routine follow-up. Additional single-cell paired TCR alpha and beta sequencing was considered necessary to confirm, at a functional level, the hypothesis that regional TCRs recognize regional mutations.

Library creation used 5' RACE. Sequencing relied on a NextSeq 500. The TCR library protocol attached a unique molecular identifier to each TCR cDNA molecule to allow correction of PCR and sequencing errors. In the authors' own workflow: Decombinator tools were used for TCR identification, UMI-based error correction and CDR3 extraction. TCRs above a frequency of 2 per 1,000, corresponding to the top 1% of the tumor frequency distribution, were defined as expanded. Rényi diversity was computed with the R vegan package after subsampling each repertoire 100 times to 5,000 TCRs. CDR3 similarity networks were constructed using string-kernel similarity of amino acid triplets, with links drawn between CDR3s whose pairwise similarity was above 0.82. TCRdb trimmed public reads at Q25 via fastp, called clones via MiXCR and kept in-frame beta chains. For every CDR3 protein sequence, its rows merge into one entry that carries the most common genes and DNA. For this entry, the V and J calls and clone size follow TCRdb and not the study's own pipeline. The sample table holds about 95,000 distinct CDR3 sequences, of which 7.5% to 10% were seen once. In total, the top ten clones hold less than 8.5% of the sample.

In light of the paper, this sample's time point label describes: sample taken at primary tumor resection. Without any cell sorting, TCR sequencing was performed on whole RNA extracted either from tumor and nontumor lung tissue or from cryopreserved PBMC samples. Donors were approximately 72 patients with early-stage, untreated non-small cell lung cancer from the lung TRACERx cohort. Patients were selected for TCR sequencing only if sufficient RNA was available from at least two tumor regions. There are 15 amino acids in the CDR3, from cysteine to phenylalanine inclusive. CDR3 DNA is the only sequence kept; it has 45 bases, read in frame from the first base. CDR1 and CDR2 (SNHLY, FYNNEI) derive from the germline V gene. As concerns this clonotype: This receptor's antigen is unknown. The junction departs from germline at one end; a sequencing error may be responsible.

The sequencing used PBMCs, collected at surgery. The rearrangement combines TRBV2 with TRBJ2-3, and the D gene may be TRBD2, 6 bases matching. This clonotype originated in a male donor with early-stage non-small cell lung cancer. This receptor has the CDR3 CTSTTLGGSTDTQYF. The bases are TGTACCAGCACAACCCTCGGGGGAAGCACAGATACGCAGTATTTT. Extended through the reference TRBV2 and TRBJ2-3 proteins, this CDR3 yields the full variable domain: EPEVTQTPSHQVTQMGQEVILRCVPISNHLYFYWYRQILGQKVEFLVSFYNNEISEKSEIFDDQFSVERPDGSNFTLKIRSTKLEDSAMYFCTSTTLGGSTDTQYFGPGTRLTVL.